A single sample gave rise to the 26 T cell receptor beta chains below, sequenced in a study of T-cell memory formation after mild COVID-19. TCRdb reanalysed the 5' RACE reads using MiXCR and keeps one entry per CDR3 protein. This sample yields more than 25,000 distinct CDR3 sequences, of which about 16% are seen a single time; roughly 1.3% belongs to the top ten. Input material: PBMCs or a T cell subset sorted from them (not recorded which). Receptors originate from an adult who had mild COVID-19 (a few samples of this study predate the infection). Cell type and time point are not known.

This clonotype was observed at least ten times. This chain connects TRBV24-1 to TRBJ1-5, with D hard to call. Looked up from germline, CDR1 is KGHDR and CDR2 is SFDVKD. CDR3 length: 13 amino acids. With 3 bases removed from V and 5 bases from J, the gap between germline ends came to 7 bases. CDR3 protein: CATSDARYQPQHF. The CDR3 nucleotides read TGTGCCACCAGTGATGCCCGGTATCAGCCCCAGCATTTT.

The rearrangement uses TRBV12-3 or TRBV12-4 and TRBJ1-1, with D unresolved. The CDR3 spans 18 residues. V lost 2 bases and J lost 1, with 20 bases in between. The CDR3 DNA is TGTGCCAGCAGTTTAATCATTGCCCCCGGGAGGCCGAACACTGAAGCTTTCTTT. Translated, it gives CASSLIIAPGRPNTEAFF.

This chain links TRBV7-2 with TRBJ2-3; D call uncertain. This CDR3 is built from 12 residues. The ends were cut back, 1 base at V and 5 bases at J, with 4 bases in the middle. The germline CDR1 and CDR2 sequences are SGHTA and FQGNSA. The CDR3 here is CASSLVVDTQYF. CDR3 nucleotide sequence: TGTGCCAGCAGCTTAGTGGTAGATACGCAGTATTTT.

There are many counts of this clonotype. V usage is TRBV7-9 and J usage is TRBJ1-4; weak D call: TRBD1 (6 bases). The CDR3 consists of 15 residues. V lost 3 bases, J lost 4 bases, and 12 bases lay in between. Per germline, CDR1 SEHNR and CDR2 FQNEAQ (reference sequence). CDR3 loop: CASSLGRTVNEKLFF. The DNA for the CDR3 is TGTGCCAGCAGCTTGGGAAGGACAGTTAATGAAAAACTGTTTTTT.

This clonotype has at least ten counts. The chain uses TRBV11-3 and TRBJ2-3; 8 positions match TRBD1. Germline loops: CDR1 SGHNT, CDR2 YENEEA. Unmatched junction bases numbered 8, after V lost 5 bases and J lost 1 base. The CDR3 length is 16 residues. In DNA form, the CDR3 reads TGTGCCAGCAGCCCAGGGACAGGCTCTCGCACAGATACGCAGTATTTT. Translating gives CASSPGTGSRTDTQYF. Full variable domain (outside the CDR3, taken from reference TRBV11-3 and TRBJ2-3): EAGVVQSPRYKIIEKKQPVAFWCNPISGHNTLYWYLQNLGQGPELLIRYENEEAVDDSQLPKDRFSAERLKGVDSTLKIQPAELGDSAVYLCASSPGTGSRTDTQYFGPGTRLTVL.

The table lists this clonotype with many counts. The rearrangement uses TRBV7-2 and TRBJ1-1; TRBD1 agrees at 8 bases. Per germline, CDR1 SGHTA and CDR2 FQGNSA. There are 13 residues in the CDR3. Trimming at V came to 5 bases and at J to 6 bases, leaving 5 bases not matched to a gene. CDR3 sequence: CASSPDRASEAFF. The CDR3 DNA reads TGTGCCAGCAGCCCGGACAGGGCCTCTGAAGCTTTCTTT.

This clonotype was picked up many times. The chain is built from TRBV3-1 and TRBJ2-7, with 8 bases fitting TRBD2. Germline V gives CDR1 LGHDT, CDR2 YNNKEL (reference sequence). This CDR3 comprises 12 residues. J was trimmed by 7 bases and V by 4 bases; bases with no gene match: 3. The DNA for the CDR3 is TGTGCCAGCAGCCTTCTAGCGGGTGAGCAGTACTTC. It is translated as CASSLLAGEQYF.

V is TRBV7-2 and J is TRBJ2-3, with TRBD2 as a possible D gene (6 bases). The germline V and J ends were trimmed by 6 bases and 6 bases, with 19 bases remaining between them. Germline CDR1 reads SGHTA; CDR2 reads FQGNSA. This CDR3 is built from 15 residues. The CDR3 nucleotides read TGTGCCAGCAGGTATCGGCGAGGAGGGGTCGATACGCAGTATTTT. It yields the protein CASRYRRGGVDTQYF.

This clonotype appeared many times. The CDR3 DNA is TGTGCCAGCAGTTATCCGAGCGGGGAGAGCACAGATACGCAGTATTTT. Residues: CASSYPSGESTDTQYF. J is TRBJ2-3 and V is TRBV6-9; TRBD2 matches 7 bases. The ends lost 2 bases at V and 0 bases at J; junction bases unmatched: 5. The CDR3 runs to 16 residues. Per germline, CDR1 MNHGY and CDR2 SVAAGI.

This clonotype was recorded many times. The rearrangement joins TRBV7-2 to TRBJ2-7; D remains unclear. This CDR3 has 12 amino acids. Trimming stripped 4 bases from V and 3 bases from J, with 7 bases between. From germline, CDR1 is SGHTA and CDR2 FQGNSA. The CDR3 region has the DNA TGTGCCAGCAGCTACAGTCTCTACGAGCAGTACTTC. It encodes CASSYSLYEQYF.

This clonotype is medium-sized within its sample. The genes are TRBV29-1 and TRBJ2-2; no clear D gene. This CDR3 is 13 amino acids long. V lost 6 bases and J lost 2, with 10 bases in between. CDR1 SQVTM and CDR2 ANQGSEA come from the germline V gene. In nucleotides, the CDR3 is TGCAGCGTCCTTGACTCTAACACCGGGGAGCTGTTTTTT. Protein product: CSVLDSNTGELFF.

The sample holds many counts of this clonotype. The chain recombines TRBV3-1 with TRBJ2-2; TRBD2 aligns across 11 bases. CDR1 and CDR2 (germline): LGHDT, YNNKEL (reference sequence). This CDR3 comprises 15 residues. The junction had 5 bases not matched to a gene; V was cut back by 4 bases and J by 7 bases. The CDR3 DNA follows: TGTGCCAGCAGCCCGTCACTAGCGGGAGTCGGGGAGCTGTTTTTT. It codes for CASSPSLAGVGELFF.

The chain joins TRBV24-1 to TRBJ2-1; a possible D gene is TRBD2 (6 bases). This CDR3 contains 14 residues. V dropped 6 bases and J dropped 4 bases, with 12 bases sitting between them. CDR1 is KGHDR and CDR2 is SFDVKD in the germline V gene. The CDR3 coding sequence is TGTGCCACCAGTCGAGGGAGGCTTTACAATGAGCAGTTCTTC. Protein: CATSRGRLYNEQFF.

This clonotype was found many times. V usage is TRBV12-3 or TRBV12-4 and J usage is TRBJ1-6; no definite D call. V lost 6 bases and J lost 10, with 10 bases in between. The CDR3 totals 12 residues. CDR3 in amino acids: CASRYSDSPLHF. The DNA for the CDR3 is TGTGCCAGCAGGTACAGCGACTCACCCCTCCACTTT.

The chain joins TRBV5-6 to TRBJ1-5, with D hard to call. The CDR3 sequence is 12 residues long. Germline V CDR1 and CDR2: SGHDT, YYEEEE. Trimming removed 3 bases from V and 5 bases from J, with 6 bases in between. In nucleotides, the CDR3 is TGTGCCAGCAGCTCCGCAGATCAGCCCCAGCATTTT. The encoded protein is CASSSADQPQHF.

This clonotype was recorded at least ten times. The V and J genes are TRBV5-1 and TRBJ1-1; 8 nucleotides line up with TRBD1. This CDR3 comprises 15 residues. The V gene's germline CDR1 is SGHRS and CDR2 YFSETQ. V was clipped by 4 bases and J by 3 bases; unmatched bases: 8. The CDR3 is CASSRTGLKDTEAFF. As DNA, the CDR3 is TGCGCCAGCAGCCGGACAGGGTTGAAGGACACTGAAGCTTTCTTT.

In this sample, this clonotype turned up many times. The rearrangement joins TRBV29-1 to TRBJ2-2; D possibly corresponds to TRBD2 (7 bases). V was trimmed by 4 bases and J by 0 bases, leaving 12 bases between them. The CDR3 sequence is 15 residues long. CDR1 SQVTM and CDR2 ANQGSEA come from the germline V gene. CDR3 sequence: CSVVLRGPNTGELFF. In DNA, the CDR3 is TGCAGCGTTGTGTTGCGGGGGCCGAACACCGGGGAGCTGTTTTTT.

At least ten counts were recorded for this clonotype. The rearrangement uses TRBV9 and TRBJ2-3; D remains unclear. Germline V lookup: CDR1 SGDLS, CDR2 YYNGEE. This CDR3 contains 15 residues. The V end was cut by 0 bases, the J end by 3 bases, with 11 bases between. CDR3 amino acids: CASSVEGIGTDTQYF. CDR3 in DNA: TGTGCCAGCAGCGTAGAGGGAATCGGAACAGATACGCAGTATTTT.

This clonotype was seen repeatedly, ten times or more. The chain uses TRBV6-5 and TRBJ1-1; D is ambiguous. V lost 2 bases, J lost 6 bases, and 10 bases lay in between. The CDR3 is 13 amino acids. From germline, CDR1 is MNHEY and CDR2 SVGAGI. The CDR3 is CASSYGIWAEAFF. CDR3 nucleotides: TGTGCCAGCAGTTACGGGATCTGGGCTGAAGCTTTCTTT.

This clonotype has a count of ten or more. The chain couples TRBV29-1 to TRBJ2-7; 8 nucleotides agree with TRBD1. Germline V gene sequence: CDR1 SQVTM, CDR2 ANQGSEA. The trim removed 6 bases at V and 4 bases at J, leaving 5 bases unmatched. This CDR3 spans 12 amino acids. CDR3 in amino acids: CSVRQGPYEQYF. The CDR3 DNA follows: TGCAGCGTCAGACAGGGGCCTTACGAGCAGTACTTC.

This clonotype has ten or more counts. The V gene is TRBV7-2, the J gene TRBJ2-5; the match to TRBD1 covers 7 bases. The CDR3 length is 15 residues. Germline CDR1 SGHTA, CDR2 FQGNSA. Trimming at V came to 5 bases and at J to 3 bases, leaving 9 bases not matched to a gene. This CDR3 is CASSTFGTAKETQYF. The CDR3 region has the DNA TGTGCCAGCAGCACTTTCGGGACAGCCAAAGAGACCCAGTACTTC.

This chain joins TRBV5-8 and TRBJ2-2; D call uncertain. CDR3 length equals 15 residues. The germline CDR1 and CDR2 sequences are SGHTS and YDEGEE. V was clipped by 0 bases and J by 4 bases, with 10 bases between them. CDR3 coding DNA: TGTGCCAGCAGCTTGGACTCGAACCCCACCGGGGAGCTGTTTTTT. It encodes CASSLDSNPTGELFF.

Many counts were recorded for this clonotype. The chain carries TRBV6-5 and TRBJ1-2, with a tentative D call TRBD1 (6 bases). V was trimmed by 4 bases and J by 4 bases, leaving 19 bases between them. This CDR3 spans 16 amino acids. Germline CDR1 MNHEY, CDR2 SVGAGI. The CDR3 coding sequence is TGTGCCAGCAGTTTTTCAAGGGGGGGCGATGGCTATGGCTACACCTTC. Translation gives CASSFSRGGDGYGYTF.

This clonotype was seen at least ten times. The J gene is TRBJ2-5, the V gene TRBV10-3; D gene ambiguous. Germline V gene lookup returns CDR1 ENHRY and CDR2 SYGVKD. The CDR3 loop spans 13 amino acids. Trimming took 6 bases from V and 5 from J, leaving 13 bases between them. The CDR3 region has the DNA TGTGCCATCAGCAACTCCGAACTGGAGACCCAGTACTTC. Protein: CAISNSELETQYF.

The sample holds many counts of this clonotype. V and J are TRBV7-2 and TRBJ2-5, with 7 bases aligning to TRBD1. CDR3 length: 14 amino acids. V trimming: 1 base; J trimming: 8 bases; junction bases outside the gene matches: 7. Germline V gene sequence: CDR1 SGHTA, CDR2 FQGNSA. CDR3 sequence: CASSLERTGQTQYF. The DNA for the CDR3 is TGTGCCAGCAGCTTAGAGAGGACAGGCCAAACCCAGTACTTC.

There are many counts of this clonotype. The rearrangement joins TRBV12-3 or TRBV12-4 to TRBJ1-5; TRBD1 matches at 9 bases. J was trimmed by 3 bases and V by 1 base; bases with no gene match: 1. The CDR3 contains 15 residues. This CDR3 reads CASSLGQGDNQPQHF. For the CDR3, the DNA is TGTGCCAGCAGTTTAGGACAGGGGGACAATCAGCCCCAGCATTTT.